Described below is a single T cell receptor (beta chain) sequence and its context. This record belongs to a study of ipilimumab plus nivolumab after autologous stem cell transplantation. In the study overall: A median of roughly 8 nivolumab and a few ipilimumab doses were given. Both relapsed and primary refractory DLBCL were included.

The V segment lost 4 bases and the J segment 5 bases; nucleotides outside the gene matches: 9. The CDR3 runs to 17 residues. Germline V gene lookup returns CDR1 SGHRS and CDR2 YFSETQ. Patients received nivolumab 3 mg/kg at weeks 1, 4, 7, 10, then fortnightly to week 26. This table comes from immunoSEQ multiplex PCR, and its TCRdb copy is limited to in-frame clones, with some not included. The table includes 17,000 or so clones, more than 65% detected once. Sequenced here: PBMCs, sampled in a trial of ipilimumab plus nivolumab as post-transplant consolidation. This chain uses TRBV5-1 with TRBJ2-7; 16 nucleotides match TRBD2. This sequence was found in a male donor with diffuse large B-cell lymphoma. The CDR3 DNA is TGCGCCAGCAGCGCGGAGCCGGGACTAGCGGGGGGGAACGAGCAGTACTTC. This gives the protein CASSAEPGLAGGNEQYF.